The T cell receptor beta chain described here comes from a study of T cell repertoires in aging, cancer and after chemotherapy. The template was genomic DNA from peripheral blood, not RNA. Per the germline V gene, CDR1 is SQVTM and CDR2 is ANQGSEA. The CDR3 has 13 residues. The V gene lost 3 bases and the J gene lost 2 bases, with 10 bases spanning the gap. By share, this clonotype counts as medium-sized. Multiplex touch-down PCR with TRB-A/B primers amplified rearranged V-D-J TRB sequences. Each CDR3 protein is one row after TCRdb ran MiXCR on the multiplex PCR reads. The sample shows some 8,900 distinct CDR3 sequences, about 34% of them seen only once.

This chain joins TRBV29-1 and TRBJ1-1; D is uncertain. This clonotype was sampled from a human donor in good health. Sequencing was performed on blood. In DNA form, the CDR3 reads TGCAGCGTTGACCGTTTCCTCAACACTGAAGCTTTCTTT. Amino acid sequence: CSVDRFLNTEAFF.